A single sample is the source of the 22 T cell receptor beta chains below, sequenced in a study of cytomegalovirus exposure and HLA in healthy donors. PCR primers comprised 60 Vbeta and 13 Jbeta primers. Data came from immunoSEQ multiplex PCR; TCRdb stores just in-frame clones and leaves some out. The sample has under 200,000 clones; roughly 82% are singletons. Sequences were obtained from PBMCs. The receptors shown here come from a woman in her 50s in good health and CMV-seronegative.

A single count supports this clone. This sequence joins TRBV27 and TRBJ2-7; D not resolved. The CDR3 has 14 amino acids. Germline lookup yields CDR1 MNHEY and CDR2 SMNVEV (reference sequence). With 5 bases removed from V and 4 bases from J, the gap between germline ends came to 15 bases. The chain's CDR3 is CASSGNPSPYEQYF. CDR3 bases: TGTGCCAGCAGTGGCAACCCATCCCCTTACGAGCAGTACTTC.

The V gene is TRBV5-4, the J gene TRBJ2-3; 9 bases fit TRBD2. The CDR3 length is 15 residues. Germline CDR1 is SGHNT and CDR2 is YYREEE (reference sequence). Trimming removed 2 bases from V and 4 bases from J; junction bases left unmatched: 5. CDR3 sequence (DNA): TGTGCCAGCAGCTTCGGCGGGGGGGCTGCAGATACGCAGTATTTT. It yields the protein CASSFGGGAADTQYF.

The rearrangement joins TRBV7-2 to TRBJ2-5; maybe TRBD1 (7 bases). CDR1 is SGHTA, CDR2 FQGNSA, per germline. Trimming shortened V by 4 bases and J by 7 bases, and 13 bases separated the two germline ends. The CDR3 extends over 13 amino acids. The DNA for the CDR3 is TGTGCCAGCAGCTCGCAGGGGGGAGGGACCCAGTACTTC. Its protein is CASSSQGGGTQYF.

This clone was observed a single time. V and J are TRBV10-2 and TRBJ2-7; D remains ambiguous. The CDR3 is made up of 13 amino acids. Germline CDR1 and CDR2: WSHSY and SAAADI. V shed 4 bases and J shed 2 bases, with 9 bases lying between them. CDR3 DNA: TGCGCCAGCAGTGTGGGCTTGACCTACGAGCAGTACTTC. It codes for CASSVGLTYEQYF.

The genes are TRBV5-4 and TRBJ1-5; D might be TRBD1 (5 bases). Looked up from germline, CDR1 is SGHNT and CDR2 is YYREEE (reference sequence). CDR3 size: 19 residues. With 0 bases removed from V and 2 bases from J, the gap between germline ends came to 21 bases. The CDR3 DNA reads as TGTGCCAGCAGCTTGGTTCGTAGCAGGGCTAGGACCGGCAATCAGCCCCAGCATTTT. This encodes CASSLVRSRARTGNQPQHF.

Concerning this clone itself: Its ends do not fully match the called genes, so a read error is possible. The rearrangement joins TRBV28 to TRBJ2-7; a possible D gene is TRBD2 (5 bases). The CDR3 consists of 13 residues. Germline CDR1 MDHEN, CDR2 SYDVKM. The CDR3 reads CASSVVVEAERYF. The CDR3 nucleotides are TGTGCCAGCAGTGTAGTAGTGGAGGCCGAGCGGTACTTC.

V usage is TRBV18 and J usage is TRBJ1-1, with 12 positions matching TRBD1. The CDR3 is 18 residues long. Germline V CDR1 and CDR2: KGHSH, LQKENI. V was clipped by 0 bases and J by 0 bases; unmatched bases: 5. The CDR3: CASSPPGTGGPVNTEAFF. In DNA form, the CDR3 reads TGTGCCAGCTCACCACCAGGGACAGGGGGCCCAGTGAACACTGAAGCTTTCTTT.

The count of this clone is one. The gene calls are TRBV5-1 and TRBJ2-3, with D tentatively TRBD1 (5 bases). The CDR3 contains 16 residues. V dropped 0 bases and J dropped 0 bases, with 11 bases sitting between them. The germline CDR1 and CDR2 sequences are SGHRS and YFSETQ. CDR3: CASSLVHRSSTDTQYF. CDR3 bases: TGCGCCAGCAGCTTGGTACACAGGAGCAGCACAGATACGCAGTATTTT.

This rearrangement joins TRBV28 to TRBJ1-1, with a tentative D call TRBD1 (5 bases). This CDR3 comprises 13 residues. V lost 8 bases, J lost 7 bases, and 17 bases lay in between. The germline gives CDR1 MDHEN, CDR2 SYDVKM. Here the CDR3 DNA reads TGTGCCAGCCAGACCGGGGGGAATGGTGAAGCTTTCTTT. Translated: CASQTGGNGEAFF.

V is TRBV7-8 and J is TRBJ1-2; TRBD1 matches 9 bases. The CDR3 spans 17 residues. V shed 3 bases, J shed 3 bases, and the junction held 11 bases outside the gene matches. In germline, CDR1 is SGHVS, CDR2 FQNEAQ. In nucleotides, the CDR3 is TGTGCCAGCAGCTTCAGCGAAACAGGGGGCTATGACTATGGCTACACCTTC. It specifies CASSFSETGGYDYGYTF.

V usage is TRBV5-6 and J usage is TRBJ2-2; 11 bases fit TRBD2. This CDR3 spans 17 amino acids. Per germline, CDR1 SGHDT and CDR2 YYEEEE. Germline trimming cut 3 bases from V and 0 bases from J; bases unmatched to any gene: 4. The CDR3: CASSSKTSGANTGELFF. Here the CDR3 DNA reads TGTGCCAGCAGCTCAAAGACTAGCGGGGCGAACACCGGGGAGCTGTTTTTT.

This chain links TRBV11-2 with TRBJ1-3, with unresolved D. V was trimmed by 1 base and J by 1 base, leaving 8 bases between them. CDR1 SGHAT and CDR2 FQNNGV come from the germline V gene. The CDR3 has 15 residues. The CDR3 DNA sequence: TGTGCCAGCAGCTTAGCCCCGACTTCTGGAAACACCATATATTTT. Translation: CASSLAPTSGNTIYF. The full variable domain, its missing parts supplied by reference TRBV11-2 and TRBJ1-3, is EAGVAQSPRYKIIEKRQSVAFWCNPISGHATLYWYQQILGQGPKLLIQFQNNGVVDDSQLPKDRFSAERLKGVDSTLKIQPAKLEDSAVYLCASSLAPTSGNTIYFGEGSWLTVV.

CDR3 region: CAWSTRGQGAYEQYF. Here the CDR3 DNA reads TGTGCCTGGAGCACGAGGGGACAGGGGGCCTACGAGCAGTACTTC. The chain joins TRBV30 to TRBJ2-7; 11 nucleotides align to TRBD1. The CDR3 is 15 amino acids. V shed 3 bases and J 2 bases; nucleotides not matched to a gene: 6. Germline lookup yields CDR1 GTSNPN and CDR2 SVGIG (reference sequence).

The chain links TRBV21-1 to TRBJ2-5; the table's D call, TRBD2, has no DNA check behind it. The DNA end lines up better with TRBJ2-7; the J call may be wrong. TRBV21-1 is recorded as a pseudogene. CDR3 length: 12 residues. DNA of the CDR3: TGTGCCAGCAGCCCGCGGGGGTACGAGCAGTACTTC. Translating it yields CASSPRGYEQYF.

This rearrangement joins TRBV19 to TRBJ1-2; D is undetermined. In germline, CDR1 is LNHDA, CDR2 SQIVND (reference sequence). The V gene lost 7 bases and the J gene lost 7 bases, with 10 bases spanning the gap. The CDR3 loop spans 11 amino acids. The CDR3 region is CASTNYGGYTF. The CDR3 bases are TGTGCCAGTACCAACTATGGTGGCTACACCTTC.

The chain recombines TRBV15 with TRBJ2-5, with a possible D match to TRBD1 (6 bases). Germline V gene sequence: CDR1 LNHNV, CDR2 YYDKDF (reference sequence). Trimming removed 5 bases from V and 10 bases from J, with 14 bases in between. This CDR3 is 12 amino acids long. The CDR3 protein is CATSDITGRQYF. CDR3 DNA: TGTGCCACCAGCGATATAACAGGGCGCCAGTACTTC.

This sequence joins TRBV9 and TRBJ1-3; D is perhaps TRBD1 (5 bases). With 10 bases removed from V and 2 bases from J, the gap between germline ends came to 16 bases. The CDR3 has 14 residues. The V gene's germline CDR1 is SGDLS and CDR2 YYNGEE. The CDR3 nucleotides are TGTGCCTCAAGCGTGTCGGGGGCTGGAAACACCATATATTTT. Protein: CASSVSGAGNTIYF.

The chain joins TRBV5-6 to TRBJ1-5; D gene uncertain. The CDR3 is made up of 15 amino acids. Germline V gene sequence: CDR1 SGHDT, CDR2 YYEEEE. V was cut by 4 bases and J by 0 bases, with 11 bases left in between. The CDR3 region is CASSLSRNSNQPQHF. In DNA, the CDR3 is TGTGCCAGCAGCCTTTCGAGAAATAGCAATCAGCCCCAGCATTTT.

This chain joins TRBV19 and TRBJ1-2, with D possibly being TRBD1 (6 bases). This CDR3 has 16 residues. From germline, CDR1 is LNHDA and CDR2 SQIVND (reference sequence). Trimming took 7 bases from V and 8 from J, leaving 26 bases between them. This CDR3 reads CASKPSGDRSTMGYTF. DNA of the CDR3: TGTGCCAGTAAACCCTCAGGAGACAGGTCTACTATGGGCTACACCTTC.

The chain uses TRBV7-8 and TRBJ1-5; D gene uncertain. The CDR3 consists of 15 residues. Per the germline V gene, CDR1 is SGHVS and CDR2 is FQNEAQ. The V end was cut by 1 base, the J end by 4 bases, with 11 bases between. The CDR3 reads CASSLGRAPNQPQHF. The CDR3 DNA reads TGTGCCAGCAGCTTAGGGAGGGCACCTAATCAGCCCCAGCATTTT.

The chain couples TRBV6-5 to TRBJ1-1; weak D call: TRBD1 (6 bases). The CDR3 has 14 amino acids. Germline-derived CDR1 and CDR2 are MNHEY and SVGAGI. Trimming removed 6 bases from V and 1 base from J, with 12 bases in between. DNA for the CDR3: TGTGCCAGCAGATCGACAGGAAAGAACACTGAAGCTTTCTTT. This encodes CASRSTGKNTEAFF.

This clone has just a few counts. The chain carries TRBV27 and TRBJ2-3; maybe TRBD2 (5 bases). The CDR3 runs to 13 residues. Germline CDR1 MNHEY, CDR2 SMNVEV (reference sequence). Trimming removed 0 bases from V and 4 bases from J, with 5 bases in between. The CDR3 bases are TGTGCCAGCAGTTTATCGGAGGCAGATACGCAGTATTTT. Its protein is CASSLSEADTQYF.